This TCR beta chain stems from a study of blood T cell repertoires in COVID-19. Turning to the study itself: PBMCs, B-cell-depleted T cells, or T cells provided the cDNA or gDNA that made up the material.

Methods used by the authors: Reference gene primer amplification gave nucleated cell count estimates. Measured with immunoSEQ multiplex PCR; TCRdb has only the in-frame clones, and not every one. That table supplies the V and J calls and clone size; D and trimming were determined from the DNA. The sample includes some 20,000 clones, about nine tenths of them seen just once. Per germline, CDR1 KGHSH and CDR2 LQKENI. The CDR3 length is 13 residues. The V gene end was trimmed by 6 bases and the J gene end by 2 bases; junction bases not matched to a gene: 1. This chain joins TRBV18 and TRBJ1-3; 7 bases are shared with TRBD1. The TCR originated in a man between 65 and 85 years old with acute or convalescent COVID-19. The sample consisted of peripheral blood. The CDR3 region is CASSGTAGNTIYF. Written as DNA, the CDR3 is TGTGCCAGCTCCGGGACAGCTGGAAACACCATATATTTT.